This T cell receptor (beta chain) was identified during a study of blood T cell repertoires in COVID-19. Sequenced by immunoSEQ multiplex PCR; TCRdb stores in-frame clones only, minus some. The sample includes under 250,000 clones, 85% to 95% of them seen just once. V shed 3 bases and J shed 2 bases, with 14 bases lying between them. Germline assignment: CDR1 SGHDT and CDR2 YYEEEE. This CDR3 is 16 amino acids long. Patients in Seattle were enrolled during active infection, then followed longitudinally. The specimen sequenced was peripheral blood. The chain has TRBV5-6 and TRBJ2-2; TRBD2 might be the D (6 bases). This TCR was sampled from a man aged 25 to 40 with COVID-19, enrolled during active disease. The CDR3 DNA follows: TGTGCCAGCAGCTACCGGGTAGCGGCTAACACCGGGGAGCTGTTTTTT. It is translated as CASSYRVAANTGELFF.